This T cell receptor (beta chain) was identified in a study of post-analysis software for immune sequencing data. The library was made from cDNA and included unique molecular identifiers. TCRdb re-analysed the PCR reads in MiXCR, keeping a single row per CDR3 protein. The sample shows 150,000 to 200,000 distinct CDR3 sequences, approximately 30% of them seen only once. Findings of the study overall: Those samples that were prepared in the same batch co-clustered strongly by F measure. Controls significantly exceeded multiple sclerosis patients in normalized Chao1 diversity. There were four or five TRBV segments more frequent in patients than controls, and TRBV5-6, TRBV5-1 and TRBV20-1 were among them.

This clonotype appeared a few times. The antigen is unknown. The CDR3 spans 14 residues. V was pared by 3 bases and J by 6 bases, with 14 bases between. V usage is TRBV12-3 or TRBV12-4 and J usage is TRBJ1-1; TRBD1 is a possible D gene (5 bases). The specimen was blood. The sequence derives from a girl aged 10-17 years with multiple sclerosis. CDR3 loop: CASSFGGDPPEAFF. CDR3 in DNA: TGTGCCAGCAGTTTTGGGGGGGACCCCCCTGAAGCTTTCTTT.